This T cell receptor beta chain was sequenced for a study of blood T cell repertoires in COVID-19. Study-level background: The United States, Italy and Spain were the sources of the acute and convalescent COVID-19 samples. T cells, B-cell-depleted T cells, or PBMCs supplied cDNA or gDNA.

In the source study's methods: Estimated nucleated cell counts came from reference gene primer amplification. Sequencing used immunoSEQ multiplex PCR; TCRdb keeps in-frame clones, though not all of them. D and trimming come from the DNA, and the V and J calls and clone size come from that table. The data hold around 250,000 clones, with roughly 89% observed a single time. The CDR3 runs to 16 residues. V shed 4 bases and J 4 bases; nucleotides not matched to a gene: 11. Germline V gene data show CDR1 as MNHEY and CDR2 as SVGAGI. The sequenced material came from peripheral blood. This receptor was taken from a woman in her 30s with active or convalescent COVID-19. The rearrangement links TRBV6-5 to TRBJ2-3, with TRBD2 matching over 7 bases. The CDR3 region is CASSSMERGGADTQYF. CDR3 bases: TGTGCCAGCAGTTCCATGGAGCGGGGTGGGGCAGATACGCAGTATTTT.